The 24 T cell receptor beta chains reported below all come from one sample, sequenced in a study of blood T cells in healthy people across ages. The second PCR ran about 6 to 11 cycles with a sample-barcoded 5' primer and J-beta primers. Each CDR3 protein gets one entry after TCRdb re-called the 5' RACE reads with MiXCR. The sample consists of more than 800,000 distinct CDR3 sequences, roughly 26% of them appearing once. Sequenced material: blood. The source is a woman aged 80 or over in good health.

This clonotype came up many times. V usage is TRBV7-2 and J usage is TRBJ2-1, with 14 bases fitting TRBD2. The J segment lost 8 bases and the V segment lost 4 bases, leaving 4 bases of the junction unmatched. Per the germline V gene, CDR1 is SGHTA and CDR2 is FQGNSA. The CDR3 sequence is 15 residues long. CDR3 DNA sequence: TGTGCCAGCAGCTCGAGGACTAGCGGGGGGTATGAGCAGTTCTTC. Protein sequence: CASSSRTSGGYEQFF.

For this clonotype: A much larger clone differs from this one at a single base, so this may be a read error. The chain has TRBV6-5 and TRBJ2-1; 11 bases are a match to TRBD2. Germline assignment: CDR1 MNHEY and CDR2 SVGAGI. The CDR3 sequence is 18 residues long. V trimming: 0 bases; J trimming: 13 bases; junction bases outside the gene matches: 17. The CDR3 nucleotides read TGTGCCAGCAGTTACTCGTCCGATAGCGGGGGGGCCGGGGAGACCCAGTTCTTC. Translation gives CASSYSSDSGGAGETQFF.

This clonotype was seen at least ten times. The chain is built from TRBV7-2 and TRBJ2-2, with D uncertain. V dropped 4 bases and J dropped 4 bases, with 13 bases sitting between them. This CDR3 comprises 15 residues. Germline V gene data show CDR1 as SGHTA and CDR2 as FQGNSA. In DNA form, the CDR3 reads TGTGCCAGCAGCTCCCGAGAGCCTGGCACCGGGGAGCTGTTTTTT. It translates to CASSSREPGTGELFF.

In this sample, this clonotype turned up a few times. The gene calls are TRBV3-1 and TRBJ1-2; no firm D call. V was pared by 0 bases and J by 8 bases, with 13 bases between. This CDR3 has 14 amino acids. CDR1 and CDR2 from the germline V gene are LGHDT and YNNKEL (reference sequence). In nucleotides, the CDR3 is TGTGCCAGCAGCCAAGATACGGATACTATGGGCTACACCTTC. Translation: CASSQDTDTMGYTF. Looking up the rest from reference TRBV3-1 and TRBJ1-2 gives the full variable domain: DTAVSQTPKYLVTQMGNDKSIKCEQNLGHDTMYWYKQDSKKFLKIMFSYNNKELIINETVPNRFSPKSPDKAHLNLHINSLELGDSAVYFCASSQDTDTMGYTFGSGTRLTVV.

This clonotype came up many times. The chain joins TRBV12-3 or TRBV12-4 to TRBJ2-3, with D perhaps being TRBD1 or TRBD2 (6 bases each). Trimming removed 7 bases from V and 2 bases from J, with 13 bases in between. The CDR3 runs 14 residues. The CDR3 sequence: CASIVGGPTDTQYF. DNA for the CDR3: TGTGCCAGCATCGTCGGGGGCCCCACAGATACGCAGTATTTT.

This chain connects TRBV24-1 to TRBJ2-5, with TRBD1 identical over 8 bases. Germline assignment: CDR1 KGHDR and CDR2 SFDVKD. The CDR3 contains 15 residues. Trimming removed 4 bases from V and 1 base from J; junction bases left unmatched: 4. Here the CDR3 reads CATSDPDRAQETQYF. CDR3 DNA: TGTGCCACCAGTGACCCGGACAGGGCCCAAGAGACCCAGTACTTC.

This clonotype was observed many times. The V and J genes are TRBV11-2 and TRBJ2-3; the D gene is possibly TRBD2 (7 bases). From germline, CDR1 is SGHAT and CDR2 FQNNGV. This CDR3 is built from 15 residues. The V and J ends lost 3 bases and 2 bases respectively, with 12 bases between them. Here the CDR3 DNA reads TGTGCCAGCAGCTTCTCCCGGGGGGCCACAGATACGCAGTATTTT. This encodes CASSFSRGATDTQYF.

This clonotype was recorded a few times. The J gene is TRBJ2-7, the V gene TRBV28; unclear D gene. V shed 3 bases and J shed 6 bases, with 12 bases lying between them. CDR1 is MDHEN and CDR2 is SYDVKM in the germline V gene. The CDR3 extends over 13 amino acids. Here the CDR3 reads CASSLRRRSEQYF. The CDR3 DNA follows: TGTGCCAGCAGTTTGCGGCGGCGCTCCGAGCAGTACTTC.

CDR3 sequence: CASSRSGTGDYEQYF. The CDR3 coding sequence is TGCGCCAGCAGCCGCTCCGGGACAGGGGACTACGAGCAGTACTTC. This chain joins TRBV5-1 and TRBJ2-7, with 10 positions matching TRBD1. Germline V lookup: CDR1 SGHRS, CDR2 YFSETQ. Trimming at V came to 4 bases and at J to 3 bases, leaving 7 bases not matched to a gene. This CDR3 region has 15 residues.

This clonotype was picked up many times. This chain uses TRBV11-2 with TRBJ1-4; 7 nucleotides agree with TRBD1. CDR1 is SGHAT and CDR2 is FQNNGV in the germline V gene. V gave up 4 bases and J gave up 4 bases; unmatched junction bases: 6. The CDR3 is made up of 15 amino acids. The CDR3 nucleotides are TGTGCCAGCAGCTCAACCCGGGACAGTAATGAAAAACTGTTTTTT. Its translation: CASSSTRDSNEKLFF.

A note on this clonotype: This clone may be a read error of a much larger clone one base away. V usage is TRBV4-1 and J usage is TRBJ2-7, with TRBD1 identical over 12 bases. CDR1 is MGHRA, CDR2 YSYEKL, per germline. CDR3 length: 15 amino acids. V shed 6 bases, J shed 12 bases, and the junction held 15 bases outside the gene matches. CDR3 DNA sequence: TGCGCCAGCAGTCTCGGGACAGGGGGCTGGGAGACCCTGTACTTC. It is translated as CASSLGTGGWETLYF.

This chain connects TRBV30 to TRBJ1-5; no firm D call. CDR1 and CDR2 (germline): GTSNPN, SVGIG (reference sequence). The V end lost 3 bases, the J end lost 6 bases, and 15 bases lay between the germline ends. There are 14 residues in the CDR3. Written as DNA, the CDR3 is TGTGCCTGGAGCGTACTGGATTCAAGTCAGCCCCAGCATTTT. The encoded protein is CAWSVLDSSQPQHF.

Points on this clonotype: One junction end does not reproduce the germline sequence, and a read error may be involved. The chain joins TRBV4-3 to TRBJ2-2; TRBD2 agrees at 12 bases. The CDR3 has 17 residues. Germline V lookup: CDR1 LGHNA, CDR2 YSLEER. CDR3: CASSQYPSGGGTGERFF. CDR3 bases: TGCGCCAGCAGCCAATACCCTAGCGGGGGGGGTACCGGGGAGCGGTTTTTT.

V gene TRBV3-1 combines with J gene TRBJ1-6, with D maybe TRBD1 (6 bases). The V and J ends lost 3 bases and 7 bases respectively, with 13 bases between them. The CDR3 length is 15 residues. Per the germline V gene, CDR1 is LGHDT and CDR2 is YNNKEL (reference sequence). The CDR3 region is CASSQGRDINSPLHF. Here the CDR3 DNA reads TGTGCCAGCAGCCAGGGCCGGGACATCAATTCACCCCTCCACTTT.

This clonotype was counted ten times or more. V and J are TRBV11-2 and TRBJ1-2, with 9 bases lining up with TRBD1. There are 13 residues in the CDR3. Germline trimming cut 8 bases from V and 5 bases from J; bases unmatched to any gene: 6. Per germline, CDR1 SGHAT and CDR2 FQNNGV. CDR3 sequence (DNA): TGTGCCAGCGAGAGGGACAGGGTTTATGGCTACACCTTC. It yields the protein CASERDRVYGYTF. The whole variable domain, remainder taken from reference TRBV11-2 and TRBJ1-2, is EAGVAQSPRYKIIEKRQSVAFWCNPISGHATLYWYQQILGQGPKLLIQFQNNGVVDDSQLPKDRFSAERLKGVDSTLKIQPAKLEDSAVYLCASERDRVYGYTFGSGTRLTVV.

Comment on this clonotype: A much larger clone lies one base from this, so it may be a read error. The chain links TRBV18 to TRBJ2-5; 7 nucleotides match TRBD1. This CDR3 has 12 residues. The V segment lost 5 bases and the J segment 11 bases; nucleotides outside the gene matches: 8. The V gene's germline CDR1 is KGHSH and CDR2 LQKENI. CDR3 coding DNA: TGTGCCAGCTCAGGGACAGTCAATGAGCAGTACTTC. Translation: CASSGTVNEQYF.

This clonotype came up many times. The chain uses TRBV24-1 and TRBJ2-7, with 9 nucleotides matching TRBD2. This CDR3 region has 11 residues. V was clipped by 12 bases and J by 2 bases; unmatched bases: 1. Per the germline V gene, CDR1 is KGHDR and CDR2 is SFDVKD. CDR3 region: CAAGGAYEQYF. CDR3 nucleotides: TGTGCCGCGGGGGGGGCCTACGAGCAGTACTTC.

This clonotype came up a few times. This chain joins TRBV3-1 and TRBJ1-2, with 7 nucleotides matching TRBD1. CDR1 is LGHDT and CDR2 is YNNKEL in the germline V gene (reference sequence). The CDR3 contains 14 residues. The CDR3 reads CATGRTGPRMGYTF. CDR3 DNA sequence: TGTGCTACTGGCCGGACAGGCCCGAGAATGGGCTACACCTTC.

This clonotype was found many times. The CDR3 is CASSLVTSGGGETQYF. Written as DNA, the CDR3 is TGTGCCAGCAGCTTAGTCACTAGCGGGGGAGGAGAGACCCAGTACTTC. The chain couples TRBV11-2 to TRBJ2-5; the match to TRBD2 covers 11 bases. V lost 1 base to trimming and J lost 4 bases; unmatched junction nucleotides: 5. This CDR3 has 16 amino acids. Germline loops: CDR1 SGHAT, CDR2 FQNNGV.

Comments on this clonotype: A single base separates this from a much larger clone, so it may be a read error. This CDR3 is CASSQAEGLASGDAQYF. Written as DNA, the CDR3 is TGCGCCAGCAGCCAGGCGGAGGGACTAGCGTCGGGAGATGCGCAGTATTTT. The chain employs TRBV4-1 and TRBJ2-3, with 10 bases fitting TRBD2. The CDR3 has 17 residues. Per germline, CDR1 MGHRA and CDR2 YSYEKL.

The CDR3 region has the DNA TGCGGCGCTAGAGCCCCCGGACAGAACACAGATACGCAGTATTTT. Its translation: CGARAPGQNTDTQYF. The chain recombines TRBV20-1 with TRBJ2-3; tentatively, D is TRBD1 (6 bases). The CDR3 contains 15 residues. Germline values: CDR1 DFQATT, CDR2 SNEGSKA (reference sequence).

This clonotype was seen ten or more times. The chain combines TRBV7-2 with TRBJ2-3; D might be TRBD1 (5 bases). The germline V and J ends were trimmed by 0 bases and 1 base, with 11 bases remaining between them. CDR3 size: 16 residues. Germline values: CDR1 SGHTA, CDR2 FQGNSA. CDR3 protein: CASSLASQGRTDTQYF. The CDR3 DNA reads as TGTGCCAGCAGCTTAGCGTCTCAGGGCCGCACAGATACGCAGTATTTT. Full variable domain (missing parts from reference TRBV7-2 and TRBJ2-3): GAGVSQSPSNKVTEKGKDVELRCDPISGHTALYWYRQSLGQGLEFLIYFQGNSAPDKSGLPSDRFSAERTGGSVSTLTIQRTQQEDSAVYLCASSLASQGRTDTQYFGPGTRLTVL.

Remarks on this clonotype: A clone one base away is much larger, so this may be a read error. The chain carries TRBV20-1 and TRBJ2-7; D may be TRBD1 (6 bases). The CDR3 loop spans 12 amino acids. V was trimmed by 7 bases and J by 2 bases, leaving 12 bases between them. CDR1 and CDR2 from the germline V gene are DFQATT and SNEGSKA (reference sequence). CDR3 bases: TGCAGTGGTCAGGGGCGGGCCTACGAGCAGTACTTC. Its translation: CSGQGRAYEQYF.

V gene TRBV5-1 combines with J gene TRBJ2-2; 8 bases fit TRBD1. The V gene's germline CDR1 is SGHRS and CDR2 YFSETQ. V lost 3 bases, J lost 5 bases, and 9 bases stayed unmatched. There are 16 residues in the CDR3. CDR3 bases: TGCGCCAGCAGCTCCTATACGACAGGGGTTACCGGGGAGCTGTTTTTT. Translation gives CASSSYTTGVTGELFF.